This T cell receptor beta chain was documented in a study of blood T cell repertoires in COVID-19. Study-level background: PBMCs, B-cell-depleted T cells, or T cells provided the cDNA or gDNA that made up the material.

With V trimmed by 5 bases and J by 0 bases, 6 bases remained unmatched. The germline gives CDR1 LNHDA, CDR2 SQIVND (reference sequence). The CDR3 length is 16 residues. Libraries were prepared by immunoSEQ multiplex PCR; TCRdb keeps only in-frame clonotypes and omits some of them. The sample records over 200,000 clones, less than 90% being singletons. The V and J genes are TRBV19 and TRBJ1-3; 8 nucleotides agree with TRBD1. The sequenced material came from peripheral blood. The receptor comes from a man in his forties with active or convalescent COVID-19. The CDR3 spells CASSSRTGSSGNTIYF. CDR3 DNA: TGTGCCAGTAGTTCTCGGACAGGGAGCTCTGGAAACACCATATATTTT.